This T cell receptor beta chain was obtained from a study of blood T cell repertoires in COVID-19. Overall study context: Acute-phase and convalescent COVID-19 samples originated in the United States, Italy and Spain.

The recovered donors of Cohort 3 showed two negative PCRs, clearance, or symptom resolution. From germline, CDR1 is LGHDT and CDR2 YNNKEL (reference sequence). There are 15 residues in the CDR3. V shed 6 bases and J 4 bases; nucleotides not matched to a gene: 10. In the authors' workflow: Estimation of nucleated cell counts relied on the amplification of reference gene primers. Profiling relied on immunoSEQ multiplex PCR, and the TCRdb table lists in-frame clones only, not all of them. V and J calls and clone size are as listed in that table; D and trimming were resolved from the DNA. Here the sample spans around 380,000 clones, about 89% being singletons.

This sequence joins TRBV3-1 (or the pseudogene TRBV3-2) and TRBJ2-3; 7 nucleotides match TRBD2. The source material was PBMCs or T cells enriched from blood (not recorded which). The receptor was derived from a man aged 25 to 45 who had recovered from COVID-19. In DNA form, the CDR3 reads TGTGCCAGCAGTTCGAAGCGGGGCGGGCCAGATACGCAGTATTTT. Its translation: CASSSKRGGPDTQYF.